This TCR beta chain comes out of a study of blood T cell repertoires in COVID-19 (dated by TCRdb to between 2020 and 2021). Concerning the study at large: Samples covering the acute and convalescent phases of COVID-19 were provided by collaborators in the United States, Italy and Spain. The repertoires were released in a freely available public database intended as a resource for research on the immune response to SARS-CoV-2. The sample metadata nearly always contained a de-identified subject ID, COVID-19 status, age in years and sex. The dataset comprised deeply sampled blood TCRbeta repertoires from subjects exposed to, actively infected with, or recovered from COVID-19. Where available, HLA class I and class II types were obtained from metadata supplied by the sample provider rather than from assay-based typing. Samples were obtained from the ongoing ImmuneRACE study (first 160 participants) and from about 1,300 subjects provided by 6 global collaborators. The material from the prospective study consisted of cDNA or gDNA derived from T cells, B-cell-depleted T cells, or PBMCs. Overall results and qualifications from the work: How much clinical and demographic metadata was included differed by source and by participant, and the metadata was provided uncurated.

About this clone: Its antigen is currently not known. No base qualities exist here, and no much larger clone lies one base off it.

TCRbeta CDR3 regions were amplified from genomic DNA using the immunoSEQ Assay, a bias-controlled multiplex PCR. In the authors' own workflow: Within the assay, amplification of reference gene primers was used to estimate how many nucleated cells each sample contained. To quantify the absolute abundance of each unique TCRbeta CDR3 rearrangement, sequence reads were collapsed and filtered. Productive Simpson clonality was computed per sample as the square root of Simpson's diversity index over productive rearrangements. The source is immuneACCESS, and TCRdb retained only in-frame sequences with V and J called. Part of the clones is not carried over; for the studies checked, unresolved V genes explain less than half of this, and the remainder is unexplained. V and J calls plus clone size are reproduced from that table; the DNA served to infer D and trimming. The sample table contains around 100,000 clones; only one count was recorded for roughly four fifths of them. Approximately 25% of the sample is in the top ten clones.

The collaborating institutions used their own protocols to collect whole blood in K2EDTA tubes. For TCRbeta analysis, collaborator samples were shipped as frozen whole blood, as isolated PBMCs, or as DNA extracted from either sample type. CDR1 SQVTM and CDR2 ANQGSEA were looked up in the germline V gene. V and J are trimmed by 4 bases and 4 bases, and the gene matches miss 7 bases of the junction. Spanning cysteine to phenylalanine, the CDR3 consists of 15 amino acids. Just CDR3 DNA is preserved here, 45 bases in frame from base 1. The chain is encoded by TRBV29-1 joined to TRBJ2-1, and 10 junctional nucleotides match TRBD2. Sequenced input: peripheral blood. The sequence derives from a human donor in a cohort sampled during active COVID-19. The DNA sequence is TGCAGCGTTGCTACTAGCGGGACAAAGTACAATGAGCAGTTCTTC. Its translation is CSVATSGTKYNEQFF.